A selection of T cell receptor beta chains follows, all from one sample in a study of T cell clonotyping in hematopoietic cell transplantation. Data came from immunoSEQ multiplex PCR; TCRdb stores just in-frame clones and leaves some out. The table has some 30,000 clones, roughly 92% seen once. Sample: PBMCs, taken 100 days after allogeneic stem cell transplant. The receptors stem from a female patient aged 50 to 60 who had an allogeneic stem cell transplant from a related donor, so the T cells may come from the graft donor. Some clones in this sample may be carry-over from other donors' samples. Both conserved end residues are part of each CDR3. The D gene is left open where the match is weak. Expanded clones get a size class; other rows say once, few or many, or leave the size out.

d_call: .; j_call: TRBJ2-2; v_call: TRBV5-1; clone_size: .; cdr3_aa: CASSLQGGNTGELFF; cdr3_nt: TGCGCCAGCAGCTTGCAGGGGGGGAACACCGGGGAGCTGTTTTTT
d_call: TRBD1; j_call: TRBJ1-6; v_call: TRBV4-1; clone_size: .; cdr3_aa: CASSRTGGYSPLHF; cdr3_nt: TGCGCCAGCAGCCGAACAGGGGGCTATTCACCCCTCCACTTT
d_call: TRBD1; j_call: TRBJ1-6; v_call: TRBV2; clone_size: .; cdr3_aa: CASSGRTGDNSPLHF; cdr3_nt: TGTGCCAGCAGTGGGAGGACAGGGGATAATTCACCCCTCCACTTT
d_call: .; j_call: TRBJ2-7; v_call: TRBV6-1; clone_size: .; cdr3_aa: CATCELPLNSYEQYF; cdr3_nt: TGTGCCACGTGTGAACTCCCGCTTAACTCCTACGAGCAGTACTTC
d_call: TRBD2; j_call: TRBJ2-1; v_call: TRBV13; clone_size: .; cdr3_aa: CASSPSGGTYNEQFF; cdr3_nt: TGTGCCAGCAGCCCGAGCGGGGGAACCTACAATGAGCAGTTCTTC
d_call: .; j_call: TRBJ2-5; v_call: TRBV10-3; clone_size: .; cdr3_aa: CAISESIGGYQETQYF; cdr3_nt: TGTGCCATCAGTGAGTCGATTGGGGGCTACCAAGAGACCCAGTACTTC
d_call: TRBD1; j_call: TRBJ2-7; v_call: TRBV7-9; clone_size: .; cdr3_aa: CASSFRNRGEQYF; cdr3_nt: TGTGCCAGCAGCTTCAGAAACAGGGGTGAGCAGTACTTC
d_call: .; j_call: TRBJ1-6; v_call: TRBV7-9; clone_size: .; cdr3_aa: CASSPGYSPLHF; cdr3_nt: TGTGCCAGCAGCCCAGGGTATTCACCCCTCCACTTT
d_call: .; j_call: TRBJ1-5; v_call: TRBV4-1; clone_size: .; cdr3_aa: CASSPRGGFGSQPQHF; cdr3_nt: TGCGCCAGCAGCCCCCGAGGCGGCTTCGGGAGTCAGCCCCAGCATTTT
d_call: TRBD2; j_call: TRBJ2-7; v_call: TRBV5-1; clone_size: .; cdr3_aa: CASSSGKAGGPYEQYF; cdr3_nt: TGCGCCAGCAGCTCGGGAAAAGCGGGGGGCCCCTACGAGCAGTACTTC
d_call: .; j_call: TRBJ1-5; v_call: TRBV19; clone_size: .; cdr3_aa: CASSIGDQPQHF; cdr3_nt: TGTGCCAGTAGTATAGGAGATCAGCCCCAGCATTTT
d_call: .; j_call: TRBJ2-4; v_call: TRBV19; clone_size: .; cdr3_aa: CASSIRLSIIQYF; cdr3_nt: TGTGCCAGTAGTATCCGACTTAGCATCATTCAGTACTTC
d_call: .; j_call: TRBJ2-5; v_call: TRBV7-2; clone_size: .; cdr3_aa: CASSDRGLTQETQYF; cdr3_nt: TGTGCCAGCAGCGACCGCGGACTAACTCAAGAGACCCAGTACTTC
d_call: .; j_call: TRBJ2-5; v_call: TRBV2; clone_size: once; cdr3_aa: CASIRSHREETQYF; cdr3_nt: TGTGCCAGCATCAGGTCCCACCGGGAAGAGACCCAGTACTTC
d_call: .; j_call: TRBJ1-1; v_call: TRBV11-2; clone_size: .; cdr3_aa: CASSSLRVINSSFPGFF; cdr3_nt: TGTGCCAGCAGCTCCCTCCGGGTAATTAACAGTTCATTCCCAGGTTTCTTT
d_call: TRBD1; j_call: TRBJ1-1; v_call: TRBV9; clone_size: .; cdr3_aa: CASSDETGRTEAFF; cdr3_nt: TGTGCCAGCAGCGACGAGACAGGGCGGACTGAAGCTTTCTTT
d_call: .; j_call: TRBJ2-5; v_call: TRBV20-1; clone_size: .; cdr3_aa: CSARPQETQYF; cdr3_nt: TGCAGTGCTAGACCCCAAGAGACCCAGTACTTC
d_call: TRBD1; j_call: TRBJ1-5; v_call: TRBV25-1; clone_size: .; cdr3_aa: CASSEPGQGEQPQHF; cdr3_nt: TGTGCCAGCAGTGAACCGGGACAGGGAGAACAGCCCCAGCATTTT
d_call: .; j_call: TRBJ2-1; v_call: TRBV14; clone_size: .; cdr3_aa: CASSNGWGAHNEQFF; cdr3_nt: TGTGCCAGCAGCAATGGATGGGGAGCCCACAATGAGCAGTTCTTC
d_call: .; j_call: TRBJ2-3; v_call: TRBV7-9; clone_size: few; cdr3_aa: CASSFAVDF; cdr3_nt: TGTGCCAGCAGCTTCGCGGTCGATTTT
d_call: .; j_call: TRBJ2-1; v_call: TRBV6-5; clone_size: .; cdr3_aa: CASTLTRGVNEQFF; cdr3_nt: TGTGCCAGCACGCTGACTAGGGGGGTCAATGAGCAGTTCTTC
d_call: .; j_call: TRBJ1-6; v_call: TRBV27; clone_size: .; cdr3_aa: CASSAATPGYNNSPLHF; cdr3_nt: TGTGCCAGCAGCGCCGCAACGCCGGGGTATAATAATTCACCCCTCCACTTT
d_call: TRBD2; j_call: TRBJ2-2; v_call: TRBV15; clone_size: .; cdr3_aa: CATRRGLAGGRPGELFF; cdr3_nt: TGTGCCACCCGACGGGGACTAGCGGGGGGGCGGCCCGGGGAGCTGTTTTTT
d_call: .; j_call: TRBJ1-6; v_call: TRBV18; clone_size: .; cdr3_aa: CASSPAGIESPLHF; cdr3_nt: TGTGCCAGCTCACCGGCAGGAATAGAATCACCCCTCCACTTT
d_call: .; j_call: TRBJ1-1; v_call: TRBV11-3; clone_size: .; cdr3_aa: CASSLSGQGRNTEAFF; cdr3_nt: TGTGCCAGCAGCTTATCCGGGCAGGGGAGGAACACTGAAGCTTTCTTT
d_call: .; j_call: TRBJ1-1; v_call: TRBV25-1; clone_size: .; cdr3_aa: CASSESGEGRTEAFF; cdr3_nt: TGTGCCAGCAGTGAATCTGGGGAAGGGCGGACTGAAGCTTTCTTT
d_call: TRBD2; j_call: TRBJ2-3; v_call: TRBV14; clone_size: .; cdr3_aa: CASSRGSGATQDTQYF; cdr3_nt: TGTGCCAGCAGCCGAGGCAGCGGGGCAACCCAAGATACGCAGTATTTT
d_call: TRBD2; j_call: TRBJ2-5; v_call: TRBV9; clone_size: .; cdr3_aa: CASSVSAGAVETQYF; cdr3_nt: TGTGCCAGCAGCGTATCAGCGGGGGCTGTGGAGACCCAGTACTTC
d_call: .; j_call: TRBJ1-5; v_call: TRBV19; clone_size: .; cdr3_aa: CASSSYRQNSNQPQHF; cdr3_nt: TGTGCCAGTAGTTCTTATAGACAGAATAGCAATCAGCCCCAGCATTTT
d_call: TRBD1; j_call: TRBJ1-2; v_call: TRBV4-2; clone_size: .; cdr3_aa: CASSQAGTGGSGYTF; cdr3_nt: TGTGCCAGCAGCCAGGCCGGGACAGGGGGCAGCGGCTACACCTTC
d_call: .; j_call: TRBJ1-5; v_call: TRBV19; clone_size: .; cdr3_aa: CASSWTNDQPQHF; cdr3_nt: TGTGCCAGTAGTTGGACGAACGATCAGCCCCAGCATTTT
d_call: .; j_call: TRBJ1-6; v_call: TRBV21-1; clone_size: once; cdr3_aa: CASTARGSPLHF; cdr3_nt: TGTGCCAGTACAGCTCGGGGTTCACCCCTCCACTTT
d_call: .; j_call: TRBJ2-3; v_call: TRBV5-6; clone_size: .; cdr3_aa: CASSFYLTDTQYF; cdr3_nt: TGTGCCAGCAGCTTCTATCTTACAGATACGCAGTATTTT
d_call: .; j_call: TRBJ2-5; v_call: TRBV4-3; clone_size: .; cdr3_aa: CASSQDTAKETQYF; cdr3_nt: TGCGCCAGCAGCCAGGATACAGCTAAAGAGACCCAGTACTTC
d_call: .; j_call: TRBJ2-7; v_call: TRBV27; clone_size: .; cdr3_aa: CASSRPQGGEQYF; cdr3_nt: TGTGCCAGCAGTCGACCTCAGGGCGGAGAGCAGTACTTC
d_call: .; j_call: TRBJ2-5; v_call: TRBV6-5; clone_size: .; cdr3_aa: CASSYSGRGTETQYF; cdr3_nt: TGTGCCAGCAGTTACTCGGGCAGGGGAACGGAGACCCAGTACTTC
d_call: TRBD1; j_call: TRBJ1-2; v_call: TRBV6-5; clone_size: .; cdr3_aa: CASSYIGTAYGYTF; cdr3_nt: TGTGCCAGCAGTTATATAGGGACAGCTTATGGCTACACCTTC
d_call: .; j_call: TRBJ2-1; v_call: TRBV10-3; clone_size: .; cdr3_aa: CAISESAGRDNEQFF; cdr3_nt: TGTGCCATCAGTGAGTCGGCGGGGCGAGACAATGAGCAGTTCTTC
d_call: .; j_call: TRBJ1-5; v_call: TRBV19; clone_size: .; cdr3_aa: CASSIRPFGTIIEPQHF; cdr3_nt: TGTGCCAGTAGTATTCGCCCCTTCGGGACAATCATTGAGCCCCAGCATTTT
d_call: TRBD1; j_call: TRBJ1-5; v_call: TRBV5-1; clone_size: .; cdr3_aa: CASSATGEQPQHF; cdr3_nt: TGCGCCAGCAGCGCGACAGGGGAACAGCCCCAGCATTTT
d_call: TRBD1; j_call: TRBJ1-6; v_call: TRBV5-6; clone_size: .; cdr3_aa: CASSFTGQGLNSPLHF; cdr3_nt: TGTGCCAGCAGCTTTACCGGACAGGGCCTTAATTCACCCCTCCACTTT
d_call: .; j_call: TRBJ2-7; v_call: TRBV7-9; clone_size: .; cdr3_aa: CASSSGPSFYEQYF; cdr3_nt: TGTGCCAGCAGCTCTGGTCCCTCGTTCTACGAGCAGTACTTC
d_call: TRBD1; j_call: TRBJ1-5; v_call: TRBV7-9; clone_size: once; cdr3_aa: CATGQDNQPQHF; cdr3_nt: TGTGCAACAGGACAGGACAATCAGCCCCAGCATTTT
d_call: .; j_call: TRBJ2-5; v_call: TRBV7-2; clone_size: .; cdr3_aa: CASSLVGETQYF; cdr3_nt: TGTGCCAGCAGCTTAGTCGGGGAGACCCAGTACTTC
d_call: .; j_call: TRBJ2-7; v_call: TRBV13; clone_size: .; cdr3_aa: CASSSEARRPYEQYF; cdr3_nt: TGTGCCAGCAGCTCAGAAGCCCGAAGACCTTACGAGCAGTACTTC